Listed below are T cell receptor beta chains from one sample, sequenced in a study of T cell changes during pregnancy in multiple sclerosis. The table came from immunoSEQ multiplex PCR; TCRdb's copy has only in-frame clones and leaves some out. The repertoire holds 35,000 to 45,000 clones, approximately 88% seen once, with around 0.6% in the top ten. The sequencing used CD4+ T cells from peripheral blood mononuclear cells, collected in the first trimester of pregnancy. These receptors all stem from a female donor with multiple sclerosis, enrolled in a pregnancy study. Both conserved end residues are part of each CDR3. The order of the fields is V gene, D gene, J gene, clone size, CDR3 length, CDR3 protein, CDR3 DNA. A D gene is named only where the DNA matches it firmly. The listing skips clone size in some rows; elsewhere it reads once, few, many or a size class.

TRBV6-6	-	TRBJ1-3	-	15	CASSGDIVSGNTIYF	TGTGCCAGCAGTGGGGACATTGTCTCTGGAAACACCATATATTTT
TRBV14	-	TRBJ2-6	-	15	CASSQTGLGANVLTF	TGTGCCAGCAGCCAAACAGGGCTTGGGGCCAACGTCCTGACTTTC
TRBV30	TRBD1	TRBJ2-7	-	13	CAWGKGQSHEQYF	TGTGCCTGGGGAAAGGGACAGTCCCACGAGCAGTACTTC
TRBV13	TRBD1	TRBJ1-2	few	16	CASSFSTGQTATGYTF	TGTGCCAGCAGCTTTTCTACGGGACAGACCGCAACTGGCTACACCTTC
TRBV7-6	TRBD2	TRBJ2-1	-	15	CASSLLRGAYNEQFF	TGTGCCAGCAGCTTATTGCGGGGGGCCTACAATGAGCAGTTCTTC
TRBV27	TRBD1	TRBJ1-2	few	14	CASSFNRGRYGYTF	TGTGCCAGCAGTTTCAACAGGGGAAGGTATGGCTACACCTTC
TRBV4-1	-	TRBJ1-5	-	15	CASSQDGTGFEPQHF	TGCGCCAGCAGCCAAGATGGAACAGGGTTTGAGCCCCAGCATTTT
TRBV28	-	TRBJ1-1	few	15	CASSRTVLPNTEAFF	TGTGCCAGCAGTCGGACAGTGTTACCGAACACTGAAGCTTTCTTT
TRBV4-2	TRBD1	TRBJ1-4	once	14	CASSKTGANEKLFF	TGTGCCAGCAGCAAGACAGGGGCTAATGAAAAACTGTTTTTT
TRBV19	TRBD1	TRBJ1-4	-	16	CASSIVPGQLNEKLFF	TGTGCCAGTAGTATAGTTCCGGGACAGCTTAATGAAAAACTGTTTTTT
TRBV6-1	-	TRBJ1-1	-	15	CASSEPGAPNTEAFF	TGTGCCAGCAGTGAGCCAGGGGCCCCGAACACTGAAGCTTTCTTT